The present TCR beta chain was sequenced within a study of regulatory T cells in long-lasting Graves disease. This clonotype showed up many times. The target antigen is unknown. Documented time point: newly diagnosed GD, antithyroid drugs for less than 3 months. After RNA was extracted from PBMCs, the TCR library was made from it. Patients all came to the study from an endocrinology department in Xi'an, China. Study results and caveats: Patients with persistent Graves' had lower TCR diversity than newly diagnosed patients. The sample size was small, and this may have reduced accuracy.

To make TCR beta libraries, researchers used iRepertoire HTBI primers and Arm-PCR of CDR3 regions. Under the authors' procedure: Samples jointly harbored 60 to 65 TRBV and 12 to 15 TRBJ segments. TCRdb reprocessed the multiplex PCR reads with MiXCR, giving one entry per CDR3 protein. The V and J calls were not made by the authors but by TCRdb's processing. Here the sample spans more than 300,000 distinct CDR3 sequences, roughly a sixth being singletons. Per germline, CDR1 SGHTA and CDR2 FQGNSA. V lost 2 bases and J lost 4, with 9 bases in between. The CDR3 runs 13 residues. V gene TRBV7-2 combines with J gene TRBJ2-7; no clear D gene. This specimen was peripheral blood mononuclear cells (PBMCs), taken at new diagnosis, from a patient treated with antithyroid drugs. The source of this sequence is a female donor with Graves disease. The CDR3 DNA is TGTGCCAGCAGCTTACCCGGACCTTACGAGCAGTACTTC. Translated: CASSLPGPYEQYF.